This T cell receptor (beta chain) came from a study of cytomegalovirus exposure and HLA in healthy donors. Study as a whole: An early release of data contained roughly 86 million unique TCRs, which came from HLA-typed donors. General observations from the study: A few of the chains that were CMV-associated were confirmed in vitro to be specific for CMV antigens. TCR beta chain V- and J-gene trimming was linked, in a later analysis, to a missense variant in DCLRE1C. Sequences of the TCR beta chain were said to predict the HLA-A and HLA-B alleles of most subjects accurately.

Germline CDR1 is SGHRS and CDR2 is YFSETQ. The ends were cut back, 3 bases at V and 2 bases at J, with 9 bases in the middle. The CDR3 length is 13 residues. PCR amplification relied on 60 Vbeta primers (plus 13 Jbeta primers). Clones were sequenced by immunoSEQ multiplex PCR, and TCRdb holds only the in-frame ones, with some missing. Among some 140,000 clones listed, 70% to 80% were seen once. As concerns this clone: Antigen: not known.

The clonotype comes from a man younger than 40 in good health and CMV-seropositive. The chain combines TRBV5-1 with TRBJ2-7, with D unresolved. The sample was PBMCs. Here the CDR3 DNA reads TGCGCCAGCAGCTCCCGCGAAACCTACGAGCAGTACTTC. Amino acid sequence: CASSSRETYEQYF.